This TCR beta chain was found in a study of blood T cell repertoires in COVID-19. Study-level background: Samples representing acute and convalescent COVID-19 were sourced from the United States, Italy and Spain. Sources were T cells, B-cell-depleted T cells, or PBMCs; the material itself was cDNA or gDNA.

V was pared by 4 bases and J by 8 bases, with 12 bases between. Germline V gene sequence: CDR1 SNHLY, CDR2 FYNNEI. The CDR3 extends over 14 amino acids. Authors' methods: By means of reference gene primer amplification, nucleated cell counts were estimated. Generated by immunoSEQ multiplex PCR, the TCRdb table keeps only in-frame clones and is missing some. That table gives V, J and clone size, and the DNA gave D and trimming. This sample carries a few hundred thousand clones, roughly 84% of them seen once, and the ten largest clones take 1%. The TCR comes from a man aged 50-59 years with active or convalescent COVID-19. The specimen was peripheral blood. The chain uses TRBV2 and TRBJ1-6; unclear D gene. The CDR3: CASSAQPGDSPLHF. DNA for the CDR3: TGTGCCAGCAGTGCTCAGCCGGGAGATTCACCCCTCCACTTT.